These 29 T cell receptor beta chains share one sample of origin, sequenced in a study of T-cell reconstitution after alpha-beta-depleted transplantation in children. Using unique molecular identifiers, the investigators prepared the TCRbeta library. A single record per CDR3 protein comes from TCRdb applying MiXCR to the PCR reads. The table includes 900,000 or so distinct CDR3 sequences, under 20% detected once. Sequenced here: PBMCs, mostly from graft donor cells, sampled 360 days after TCRalphabeta/CD19-depleted stem cell transplant. The receptor set was obtained from a male patient between 10 and 17 years old who had a stem cell transplant for acute lymphoblastic leukemia, so the T cells may come from the graft donor.

The rearrangement links TRBV6-2 or TRBV6-3 to TRBJ2-7; 14 bases agree with TRBD2. The CDR3 sequence is 15 residues long. V dropped 7 bases and J dropped 6; count of bases not matched to a gene: 8. Germline loops: CDR1 MNHEY, CDR2 SVGEGT. The CDR3 is CASTPAGTSGSEQYF. CDR3 nucleotide sequence: TGTGCCAGCACCCCTGCCGGGACTAGCGGGAGCGAGCAGTACTTC.

The V and J genes are TRBV5-1 and TRBJ2-4; perhaps TRBD1 as D (7 bases). This CDR3 is 15 amino acids long. The germline V and J ends were trimmed by 4 bases and 7 bases, with 18 bases remaining between them. Germline V lookup: CDR1 SGHRS, CDR2 YFSETQ. CDR3: CASSRGRDSGNIQYF. The CDR3 nucleotides read TGCGCCAGCAGCCGGGGGCGGGACAGCGGGAACATTCAGTACTTC.

The genes are TRBV4-1 and TRBJ1-3; D uncertain. Between the trimmed V and J ends, which lost 2 bases and 6 bases, there was a span of 17 bases. The germline gives CDR1 MGHRA, CDR2 YSYEKL. The CDR3 runs to 16 residues. CDR3 region: CASSQLGGRPPNTIYF. The DNA of the CDR3 is TGCGCCAGCAGCCAACTCGGAGGGAGGCCTCCAAACACCATATATTTT.

This clonotype has more than one count but fewer than ten. The chain recombines TRBV10-3 with TRBJ2-1; a weak D match, TRBD2 (5 bases). This CDR3 is built from 15 residues. The V gene's germline CDR1 is ENHRY and CDR2 SYGVKD. V lost 4 bases, J lost 2 bases, and 12 bases lay in between. In DNA form, the CDR3 reads TGTGCCATCAGTGCGAATGGCGGGCCCTACAATGAGCAGTTCTTC. Encoded protein: CAISANGGPYNEQFF.

This clonotype was seen a handful of times. The chain carries TRBV4-1 and TRBJ2-5; no reliable D call. The germline V gene has CDR1 MGHRA and CDR2 YSYEKL. V was clipped by 4 bases and J by 2 bases, with 11 bases between them. The CDR3 loop spans 14 amino acids. The CDR3 spells CASSPIKSQETQYF. In DNA form, the CDR3 reads TGCGCCAGCAGCCCTATCAAGTCTCAAGAGACCCAGTACTTC.

The chain employs TRBV6-5 and TRBJ2-7; D remains unclear. V gave up 0 bases and J gave up 7 bases, with 13 bases separating them. The CDR3 covers 14 residues. Germline-derived CDR1 and CDR2 are MNHEY and SVGAGI. CDR3 loop: CASSYSGSLREQYF. The CDR3 DNA follows: TGTGCCAGCAGTTACTCGGGATCCCTCCGAGAGCAGTACTTC.

The table lists this clonotype with a few counts. This rearrangement joins TRBV24-1 to TRBJ1-5; D remains unclear. The CDR3 has 12 residues. Germline CDR1 KGHDR, CDR2 SFDVKD. V lost 4 bases to trimming and J lost 3 bases, with 3 bases between them. The CDR3 sequence: CATSENNQPQHF. The CDR3 DNA reads as TGTGCCACCAGTGAGAACAATCAGCCCCAGCATTTT.

The rearrangement uses TRBV5-5 and TRBJ1-4; no definite D call. V shed 1 base and J shed 3 bases, with 10 bases lying between them. There are 15 residues in the CDR3. In germline, CDR1 is SGHKS, CDR2 YYEKEE (reference sequence). Here the CDR3 DNA reads TGTGCCAGCAGCTTGCTAGGGTTGGCTAATGAAAAACTGTTTTTT. Translating gives CASSLLGLANEKLFF.

The J gene is TRBJ2-1, the V gene TRBV18; D gene unclear. V was shortened by 4 bases and J by 4 bases, with 8 bases between the two germline ends. The length of the CDR3 is 13 residues. From germline, CDR1 is KGHSH and CDR2 LQKENI. CDR3 DNA sequence: TGTGCCAGCTCACAGACCTCTTACAATGAGCAGTTCTTC. It codes for CASSQTSYNEQFF.

The genes are TRBV28 and TRBJ2-4; possibly TRBD1 for D (7 bases). The CDR3 has 15 residues. V was cut by 5 bases and J by 3 bases, with 14 bases left in between. Per germline, CDR1 MDHEN and CDR2 SYDVKM. The CDR3: CASSPGGGLKNIQYF. The CDR3 DNA reads TGTGCCAGCAGTCCCGGAGGGGGCCTCAAAAACATTCAGTACTTC.

There are a few counts of this clonotype. V is TRBV27 and J is TRBJ2-1; D not certain. This CDR3 has 14 residues. The V end lost 0 bases, the J end lost 6 bases, and 9 bases lay between the germline ends. Germline lookup yields CDR1 MNHEY and CDR2 SMNVEV (reference sequence). The CDR3 sequence is CASSLSRWSNEQFF. As DNA, the CDR3 is TGTGCCAGCAGTTTATCAAGGTGGTCCAATGAGCAGTTCTTC.

The chain combines TRBV29-1 with TRBJ1-2; D perhaps matches TRBD1 (6 bases). V was trimmed by 7 bases and J by 6 bases, leaving 12 bases between them. The CDR3 contains 11 residues. CDR1 is SQVTM and CDR2 is ANQGSEA in the germline V gene. The CDR3 DNA sequence: TGCAGCGCCGGGACAACCCATGGCTACACCTTC. It yields the protein CSAGTTHGYTF.

There are a few counts of this clonotype. The chain is built from TRBV27 and TRBJ2-7; D may match TRBD1 or TRBD2 (5 bases each). The CDR3 has 14 residues. Germline-derived CDR1 and CDR2 are MNHEY and SMNVEV (reference sequence). Deletions cut 4 bases from V and 0 bases from J, with 10 bases between. CDR3 in amino acids: CASSYRDLSYEQYF. As DNA, the CDR3 is TGTGCCAGCAGTTACCGGGACCTCTCCTACGAGCAGTACTTC.

This clonotype was recorded a few times. The V and J genes are TRBV24-1 and TRBJ2-1, with 7 bases fitting TRBD1. V lost 4 bases, J lost 6 bases, and 5 bases stayed unmatched. There are 14 residues in the CDR3. In germline, CDR1 is KGHDR, CDR2 SFDVKD. The CDR3 sequence is CATSDNYRGNEQFF. CDR3 sequence (DNA): TGTGCCACCAGTGACAACTACAGGGGCAATGAGCAGTTCTTC.

This chain links TRBV24-1 with TRBJ2-1; possible D gene TRBD1, 5 bases. The CDR3 covers 15 residues. The germline V gene encodes CDR1 KGHDR and CDR2 SFDVKD. V lost 1 base and J 10 bases, leaving 16 bases between the germline ends. The CDR3 loop is CATSDFPTDLKEQFF. The DNA of the CDR3 is TGTGCCACCAGTGATTTCCCGACAGACCTGAAGGAGCAGTTCTTC.

The chain couples TRBV4-1 to TRBJ2-5; TRBD2 matches 9 bases. There are 17 residues in the CDR3. J gave up 3 bases and V 5 bases, and 13 bases lay outside the gene matches. CDR1 and CDR2 from the germline V gene are MGHRA and YSYEKL. In nucleotides, the CDR3 is TGCGCCAGCAGCATAAGCGGGGGGTGGGGGAAAAAAGAGACCCAGTACTTC. Protein sequence: CASSISGGWGKKETQYF.

This rearrangement joins TRBV10-2 to TRBJ2-1; TRBD2 agrees at 9 bases. The V and J ends lost 4 bases and 3 bases, in that order; junction bases with no gene match: 10. CDR3 size: 17 residues. Germline-derived CDR1 and CDR2 are WSHSY and SAAADI. DNA for the CDR3: TGCGCCAGCAGTGCCAGGTTAGCGGGAGTTTTCTACAATGAGCAGTTCTTC. It specifies CASSARLAGVFYNEQFF.

The CDR3 region is CSCGDPLYEQYF. CDR3 DNA sequence: TGTTCTTGCGGGGACCCTCTCTACGAGCAGTACTTC. The genes are TRBV7-6 and TRBJ2-7, with D maybe TRBD2 (6 bases). The germline V gene has CDR1 SGHVS and CDR2 FNYEAQ. This CDR3 has 12 amino acids.

This chain connects TRBV4-1 to TRBJ1-2; a possible D gene is TRBD1 (6 bases). V lost 4 bases and J lost 5, with 17 bases in between. Germline loops: CDR1 MGHRA, CDR2 YSYEKL. The CDR3 is 15 amino acids. Here the CDR3 reads CASSRVGTPTYGYTF. CDR3 nucleotides: TGCGCCAGCAGCCGCGTCGGGACACCAACTTATGGCTACACCTTC.

This clonotype came up a few times. This chain uses TRBV20-1 with TRBJ2-1, with 11 nucleotides matching TRBD2. The CDR3 runs to 14 residues. Germline CDR1 is DFQATT and CDR2 is SNEGSKA (reference sequence). The junction had 8 bases not matched to a gene; V was cut back by 4 bases and J by 9 bases. The CDR3: CSAILAGAMAEQFF. CDR3 nucleotides: TGCAGTGCTATACTAGCGGGAGCTATGGCTGAGCAGTTCTTC.

This clonotype was seen a few times. The chain uses TRBV7-9 and TRBJ2-5, with 7 bases aligning to TRBD1. Trimming at V came to 8 bases and at J to 5 bases, leaving 5 bases not matched to a gene. Germline V gene lookup returns CDR1 SEHNR and CDR2 FQNEAQ (reference sequence). This CDR3 region has 12 residues. The CDR3 reads CASDRAWETQYF. CDR3 nucleotides: TGTGCCAGCGACAGGGCGTGGGAGACCCAGTACTTC. Full variable domain (remainder filled in from reference TRBV7-9 and TRBJ2-5): DTGVSQNPRHKITKRGQNVTFRCDPISEHNRLYWYRQTLGQGPEFLTYFQNEAQLEKSRLLSDRFSAERPKGSFSTLEIQRTEQGDSAMYLCASDRAWETQYFGPGTRLLVL.

There are a few counts of this clonotype. The chain is built from TRBV6-5 and TRBJ1-2; 9 bases map to TRBD1. Trimming cost V 4 bases and J 2 bases; bases outside gene matches: 5. The CDR3 has 15 residues. The V gene's germline CDR1 is MNHEY and CDR2 SVGAGI. The CDR3 region has the DNA TGTGCCAGCAGTTCCAACAGGGGGCCCAACTATGGCTACACCTTC. It specifies CASSSNRGPNYGYTF.

On this clonotype: One junction end does not reproduce the germline sequence, and a read error may be involved. This chain uses TRBV7-9 with TRBJ2-7; D perhaps matches TRBD2 (6 bases). The CDR3 sequence is 12 residues long. CDR1 and CDR2 (germline): SEHNR, FQNEAQ (reference sequence). The CDR3 spells CASSPLSDGSNF. CDR3 sequence (DNA): TGTGCCAGCAGCCCCCTTTCAGACGGGAGTAACTTC.

There are a few counts of this clonotype. The rearrangement links TRBV5-1 to TRBJ2-5, with D maybe TRBD1 (5 bases). The length of the CDR3 is 13 residues. Per germline, CDR1 SGHRS and CDR2 YFSETQ. V was pared by 5 bases and J by 1 base, with 9 bases between. The CDR3 protein is CASRGQSQETQYF. The CDR3 DNA reads as TGCGCCAGCAGGGGGCAGAGCCAAGAGACCCAGTACTTC.

The sample holds many counts of this clonotype. The chain employs TRBV7-3 and TRBJ2-1; 10 bases are a match to TRBD2. Unmatched junction bases numbered 14, after V lost 0 bases and J lost 9 bases. The CDR3 extends over 18 amino acids. Per the germline V gene, CDR1 is SGHTA and CDR2 is FQGTGA. The CDR3 nucleotides read TGTGCCAGCAGCTTAACGAGGCGTATCAGCGGGAGGGCCTTTGAGCAGTTCTTC. It codes for CASSLTRRISGRAFEQFF.

This clonotype was counted a few times. The DNA of the CDR3 is TGCGCCAGCAGCCAAATCCCCAACAGCGAAGCTTTCTTT. Its protein product is CASSQIPNSEAFF. This rearrangement joins TRBV5-1 to TRBJ1-1; D is ambiguous. The V gene lost 4 bases and the J gene lost 8 bases, with 15 bases spanning the gap. The CDR3 is made up of 13 amino acids. From germline, CDR1 is SGHRS and CDR2 YFSETQ.

This clonotype was counted a few times. The chain has TRBV5-5 and TRBJ2-7; D not resolved. In germline, CDR1 is SGHKS, CDR2 YYEKEE (reference sequence). V was trimmed by 2 bases and J by 0 bases, leaving 9 bases between them. CDR3 length: 14 residues. The CDR3 DNA follows: TGTGCCAGCAGCTTAGGCCGCTACTCCTACGAGCAGTACTTC. Protein product: CASSLGRYSYEQYF.

The sample holds a few counts of this clonotype. The chain employs TRBV12-3 or TRBV12-4 and TRBJ2-7; D call uncertain. Trimming left V 1 base short and J 10 bases short, with 20 bases between. This CDR3 has 15 amino acids. The CDR3 region has the DNA TGTGCCAGCAGTTTAGGGATCGGCCCCCTCCCCGACCAGTACTTC. Amino acid sequence: CASSLGIGPLPDQYF.

The sample holds many counts of this clonotype. This sequence joins TRBV5-6 and TRBJ2-3; no firm D call. Germline CDR1 and CDR2: SGHDT and YYEEEE. CDR3 length: 16 residues. Trimming stripped 4 bases from V and 9 bases from J, with 24 bases between. The CDR3 DNA sequence: TGTGCCAGCAGCCCCGACACCATGGGGATTCTTGGCACGCAGTATTTT. This codes for CASSPDTMGILGTQYF.